This T cell receptor (beta chain) was identified during a study of blood T cell repertoires in COVID-19. Study in general: Material from acute and convalescent COVID-19 was sourced from the United States, Italy and Spain. PBMCs, B-cell-depleted T cells, or T cells provided the cDNA or gDNA that made up the material.

The authors' processing: Cell counts per sample came from amplifying reference gene primers. The method was immunoSEQ multiplex PCR; TCRdb's version includes in-frame clones alone and lacks a portion of them. That table gives V, J and clone size, and the DNA gave D and trimming. The sample contains roughly 40,000 clones, approximately 83% of which appear only once. The CDR3 sequence is 15 residues long. From germline, CDR1 is MNHEY and CDR2 SVGAGI. The V and J ends lost 0 bases and 6 bases respectively, with 14 bases between them. V usage is TRBV6-5 and J usage is TRBJ1-2, with D possibly matching TRBD1 (6 bases). The sequenced material came from peripheral blood. The receptor was derived from a human donor with acute or convalescent COVID-19. The donor label of this sample is uncertain. The CDR3 loop is CASSYSTQGLNGYTF. The DNA for the CDR3 is TGTGCCAGCAGTTACTCGACGCAGGGGTTGAATGGCTACACCTTC.